Described below is a single TCR beta chain sequence and its context. The antigen remains unidentified. Trimming removed 7 bases from V and 4 bases from J, with 18 bases in between. The CDR3 is 14 residues long. Germline V lookup: CDR1 SQVTM, CDR2 ANQGSEA. This record belongs to a study of OX40 agonist ivuxolimab in advanced cancers. Study context: Each dose-escalation patient presented with hepatocellular carcinoma, melanoma, renal cell or head and neck cancer. The dose-escalation cohort was around 83% male, with a mean age of about 56 years, ranging about 23 to 80. Regarding the study as a whole: Clonal expansion in partial responders at 0.1-3.0 mg/kg ranked among the lowest. The authors also found low normalized T-cell clonal expansion in some nonresponders.

Profiled with immunoSEQ multiplex PCR; TCRdb holds only in-frame clones, not every one. The table lists tens of thousands of clones, 75% to 95% of them singletons. This receptor was taken from an adult with an advanced solid tumor such as melanoma, head and neck, liver or kidney cancer. The chain links TRBV29-1 to TRBJ2-3; TRBD2 is a possible D gene (7 bases). The specimen comprised CD4+ or CD8+ T cells sorted from blood, sampled in a trial of the OX40 agonist ivuxolimab. CDR3 bases: TGCAGCGGCAGTCTCGGGGGGCGAGCAGATACGCAGTATTTT. This translates into CSGSLGGRADTQYF.